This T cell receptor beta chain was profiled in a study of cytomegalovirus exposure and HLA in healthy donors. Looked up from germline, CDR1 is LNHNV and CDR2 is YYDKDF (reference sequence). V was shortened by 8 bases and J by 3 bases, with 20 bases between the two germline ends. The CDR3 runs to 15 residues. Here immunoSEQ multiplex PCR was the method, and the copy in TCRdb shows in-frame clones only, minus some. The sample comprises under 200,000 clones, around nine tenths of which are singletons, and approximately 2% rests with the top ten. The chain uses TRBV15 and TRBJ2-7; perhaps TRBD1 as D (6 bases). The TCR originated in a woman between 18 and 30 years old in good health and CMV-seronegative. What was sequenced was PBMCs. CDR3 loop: CATGRSRTVLYEQYF. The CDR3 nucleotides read TGTGCCACCGGACGATCCCGGACAGTCCTCTACGAGCAGTACTTC.